This TCR beta chain was recorded in a study of PD-1 blockade in mismatch repair-deficient tumors (dated by TCRdb to the late 2010s). In the study overall: The trial enrolled about 90 consecutive patients with under 15 mismatch repair-deficient cancer types between 2013 and 2016, all previously treated and progressing. Tumor-associated T cell clones in the peripheral blood of patients responding to PD-1 blockade were tracked using deep sequencing of TCR CDR3 regions.

Based on the germline V gene (reference sequence), the CDR1 and CDR2 sequences are SEHNR and FQNEAQ. The CDR3 runs 14 residues from the cysteine to the phenylalanine. Only CDR3 DNA is held: 42 bases, read in frame from base 1. At the junction V is shortened by 2 bases and J by 4 bases, with 12 bases in between. The protocol used for the library was the immunoSEQ multiplex PCR assay. TCRdb holds this immuneACCESS table with in-frame rearrangements only. Some clones are missing; in checked studies, unresolved V genes explain under half, and the rest has no known cause. Counted in this sample were roughly 45,000 clones; around 77% of them appeared once. The ten largest clones add up to about 3.5% of the sample. Regarding this clone: No antigen is known for it. No clone much larger than this one lies a single base away; base qualities are absent.

The intended sense of this specimen's time point label: peripheral blood before pembrolizumab. For each enrolled patient, mismatch repair deficiency was established using either polymerase chain reaction or immunohistochemistry. Three patients who responded to pembrolizumab therapy underwent TCR sequencing. In the phase II trial, pembrolizumab PD-1 blockade was tested prospectively in advanced mismatch repair-deficient cancers, no matter which tissue of origin the cancers came from. Peripheral blood T cell samples were serially collected before and at multiple times after PD-1 blockade was started. Blood sampling times were expressed in weeks after the first pembrolizumab dose. Summary of the overall study and its limitations: After pembrolizumab, tumor-resident clones, which were often undetectable in blood before treatment, expanded rapidly and then contracted, generally ahead of radiologic responses.

The sequence was obtained from an adult with mismatch repair-deficient cancer. The rearranged segments are TRBV7-9 and TRBJ2-7; no D segment can be confidently identified. The material was PBMCs, obtained before pembrolizumab treatment. The DNA is as follows: TGTGCCAGCAGCTTAACCCTCGGGCCATACGAGCAGTACTTC. Its coded protein is CASSLTLGPYEQYF.